The TCR beta chain under discussion was sequenced for a study of OX40 agonist ivuxolimab in advanced cancers. TCRdb's table, derived via immunoSEQ multiplex PCR, lists solely in-frame clones and lacks some. The table lists around 90,000 clones, around nine tenths of them singletons. A remark on this clone: Its antigen remains unidentified.

Germline values: CDR1 MNHNS, CDR2 SASEGT. The CDR3 runs 11 residues. Trimming pared 8 bases from V and 2 bases from J, leaving 6 bases between. Whole-study findings and limits: A proportion of nonresponders additionally exhibited low normalized T-cell clonal expansion.

V gene TRBV6-1 combines with J gene TRBJ1-2; perhaps TRBD1 as D (5 bases). The receptor comes from an adult with an advanced solid tumor such as melanoma, head and neck, liver or kidney cancer. Here the sequenced sample was CD4+ or CD8+ T cells sorted from blood, taken in a trial of the OX40 agonist ivuxolimab. The CDR3 sequence is CASSGNYGYTF. In nucleotides, the CDR3 is TGTGCCAGCTCAGGGAACTATGGCTACACCTTC.